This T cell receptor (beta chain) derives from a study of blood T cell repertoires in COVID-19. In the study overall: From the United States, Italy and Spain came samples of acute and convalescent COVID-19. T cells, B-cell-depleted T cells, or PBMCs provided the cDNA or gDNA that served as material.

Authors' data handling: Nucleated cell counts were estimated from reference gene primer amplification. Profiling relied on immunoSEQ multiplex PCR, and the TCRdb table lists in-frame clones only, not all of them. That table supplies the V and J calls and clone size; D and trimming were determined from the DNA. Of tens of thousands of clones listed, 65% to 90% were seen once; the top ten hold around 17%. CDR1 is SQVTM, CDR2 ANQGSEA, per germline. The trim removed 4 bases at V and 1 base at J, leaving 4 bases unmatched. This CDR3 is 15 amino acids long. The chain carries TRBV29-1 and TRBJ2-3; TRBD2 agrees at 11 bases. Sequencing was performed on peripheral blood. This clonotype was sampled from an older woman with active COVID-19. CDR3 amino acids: CSVAGTSGRTDTQYF. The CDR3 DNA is TGCAGCGTTGCCGGGACTAGCGGCCGCACAGATACGCAGTATTTT.